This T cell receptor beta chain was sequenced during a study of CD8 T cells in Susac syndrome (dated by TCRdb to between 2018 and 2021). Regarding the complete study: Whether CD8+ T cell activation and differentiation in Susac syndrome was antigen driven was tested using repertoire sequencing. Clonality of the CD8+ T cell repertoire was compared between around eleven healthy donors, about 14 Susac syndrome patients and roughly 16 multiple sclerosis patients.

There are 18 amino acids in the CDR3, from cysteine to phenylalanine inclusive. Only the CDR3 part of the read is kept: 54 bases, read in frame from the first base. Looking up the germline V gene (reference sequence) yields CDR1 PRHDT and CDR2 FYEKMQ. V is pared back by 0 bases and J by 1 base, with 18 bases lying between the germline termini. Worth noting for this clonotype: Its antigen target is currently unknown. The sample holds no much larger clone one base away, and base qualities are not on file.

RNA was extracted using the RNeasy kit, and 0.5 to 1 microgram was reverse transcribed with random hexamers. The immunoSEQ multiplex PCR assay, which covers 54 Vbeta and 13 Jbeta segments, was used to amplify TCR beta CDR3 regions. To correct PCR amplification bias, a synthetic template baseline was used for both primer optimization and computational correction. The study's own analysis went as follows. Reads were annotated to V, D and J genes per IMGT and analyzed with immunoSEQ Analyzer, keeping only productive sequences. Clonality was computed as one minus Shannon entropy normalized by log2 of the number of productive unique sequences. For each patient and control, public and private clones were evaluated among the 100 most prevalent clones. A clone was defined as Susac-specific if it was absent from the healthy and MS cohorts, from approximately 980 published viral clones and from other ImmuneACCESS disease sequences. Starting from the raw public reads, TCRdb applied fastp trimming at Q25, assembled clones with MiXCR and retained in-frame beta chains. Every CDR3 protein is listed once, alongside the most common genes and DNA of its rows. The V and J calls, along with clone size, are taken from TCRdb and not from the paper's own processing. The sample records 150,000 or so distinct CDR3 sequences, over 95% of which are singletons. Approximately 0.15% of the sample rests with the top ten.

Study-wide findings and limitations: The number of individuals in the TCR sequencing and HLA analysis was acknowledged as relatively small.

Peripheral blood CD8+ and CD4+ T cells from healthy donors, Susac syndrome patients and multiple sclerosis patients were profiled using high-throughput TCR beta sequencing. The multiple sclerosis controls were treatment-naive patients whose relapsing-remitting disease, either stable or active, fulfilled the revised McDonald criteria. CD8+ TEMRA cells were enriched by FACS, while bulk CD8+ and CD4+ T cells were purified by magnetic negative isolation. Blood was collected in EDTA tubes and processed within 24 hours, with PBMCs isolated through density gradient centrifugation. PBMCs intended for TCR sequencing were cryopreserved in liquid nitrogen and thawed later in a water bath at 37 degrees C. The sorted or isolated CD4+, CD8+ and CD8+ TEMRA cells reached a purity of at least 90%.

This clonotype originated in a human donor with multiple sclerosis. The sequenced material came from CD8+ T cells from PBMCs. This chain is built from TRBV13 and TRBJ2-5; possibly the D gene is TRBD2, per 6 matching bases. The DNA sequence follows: TGTGCCAGCAGCTTAGGCTCCGGGACTCACGAACCCCAAGAGACCCAGTACTTC. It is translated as CASSLGSGTHEPQETQYF.